This T cell receptor (beta chain) was documented in a study of blood T cell repertoires in COVID-19. As for the study in general: The samples span acute and convalescent COVID-19 from the United States, Italy and Spain.

CDR1 is MRHNA and CDR2 is SNTAGT in the germline V gene. Trimming took off 1 base at V and 4 bases at J, with 11 bases between the two ends. This CDR3 contains 15 residues. The protocol was immunoSEQ multiplex PCR, while the TCRdb copy is restricted to in-frame clones and leaves out a portion. Of approximately 280,000 clones in the sample, approximately 88% were seen once. This TCR was sampled from a man aged 18 to 30 with active or convalescent COVID-19. The sample taken for sequencing was peripheral blood. The chain recombines TRBV6-4 with TRBJ1-5, with D possibly TRBD1 on 5 matching bases. DNA for the CDR3: TGTGCCAGCAGTGACTTGACAGTTCAGAATCAGCCCCAGCATTTT. This sequence encodes CASSDLTVQNQPQHF.